This T cell receptor (beta chain) was identified during a study of blood T cell repertoires in COVID-19. Study as a whole: Some COVID-19 samples were acute and others convalescent; all came from the United States, Italy and Spain.

Per the authors' pipeline: Estimation of nucleated cell counts relied on the amplification of reference gene primers. This table comes from immunoSEQ multiplex PCR, and its TCRdb copy is limited to in-frame clones, with some not included. V, J and clone size were drawn from that table, and D and trimming were deduced from the DNA. This table holds tens of thousands of clones, 88% found once. Germline values: CDR1 SGDLS, CDR2 YYNGEE. The CDR3 sequence is 13 residues long. V was pared by 2 bases and J by 7 bases, with 6 bases of the junction left unmatched. The receptor comes from a woman older than 75 with active COVID-19. The specimen sequenced was peripheral blood. The gene calls are TRBV9 and TRBJ2-7; 7 positions agree with TRBD2. CDR3 DNA sequence: TGTGCCAGCAGCGTGGGACTAACTGGGGAGCAGTACTTC. Amino acid sequence: CASSVGLTGEQYF.